This TCR beta chain was found in a study of OX40 agonist ivuxolimab in advanced cancers. This table comes from immunoSEQ multiplex PCR, and its TCRdb copy is limited to in-frame clones, with some not included. The sample includes 65,000 to 75,000 clones, roughly 80% seen only once; the top ten take 6% to 8%. CDR3 length: 18 amino acids. V was pared by 3 bases and J by 8 bases, with 14 bases of the junction left unmatched. Germline V gene sequence: CDR1 LGHNA, CDR2 YSLEER. This TCR was sampled from an adult with an advanced solid tumor such as melanoma, head and neck, liver or kidney cancer. The chain recombines TRBV4-3 with TRBJ2-1, with TRBD2 matching 12 bases. This material consisted of CD4+ or CD8+ T cells sorted from blood, taken in a trial of the OX40 agonist ivuxolimab. Here the CDR3 reads CASSQESSLAGGLDEQFF. CDR3 in DNA: TGCGCCAGCAGCCAGGAAAGTTCACTAGCGGGAGGTCTGGATGAGCAGTTCTTC.